Listed below are T cell receptor beta chains from one sample, sequenced in a study of technical replicates of blood from a handful of donors. TCRdb keeps only in-frame clones here, not all; method: immunoSEQ multiplex PCR. The sample carries around 58,000 clones, approximately 87% recorded once. Sample: PBMCs. These TCRs come from a human donor in good health. Some clones in this sample may be carry-over from other donors' samples. The CDR3 runs from the conserved cysteine through the conserved F or W. Fields, in order: D gene, V gene, J gene, clone size, CDR3 DNA, CDR3 protein. The D gene is left open where the match is weak. Size tells how often a clone was seen (once, few, many) or the class of an expanded clone, and some rows leave it out.

>-|TRBV4-3|TRBJ2-1|-
TGCGCCAGCAGCCAAGACAGGGGTATCATCTACAATGAGCAGTTCTTC
CASSQDRGIIYNEQFF
>-|TRBV7-2|TRBJ2-7|-
TGTGCCAGCAGCTTTCTGGTAGCGGCTTACGAGCAGTACTTC
CASSFLVAAYEQYF
>-|TRBV4-3|TRBJ2-3|-
TGCGCCAGCAGCCCACAACCGCATGGCCGCACAGATACGCAGTATTTT
CASSPQPHGRTDTQYF
>TRBD2|TRBV13|TRBJ2-7|-
TGTGCCAGCAGCCCGGGGAAATGGGGCGGGAGGATCTCCTACGAGCAGTACTTC
CASSPGKWGGRISYEQYF
>-|TRBV7-3|TRBJ2-1|-
TGTGCCAGCAGCGTTGGCGGCTCCGTCAATGAGCAGTTCTTC
CASSVGGSVNEQFF
>-|TRBV4-2|TRBJ2-5|-
TGTGCCAGCAGCCAAGAATGGATGGGGGGAGGAGAGACCCAGTACTTC
CASSQEWMGGGETQYF
>-|TRBV4-1|TRBJ1-2|-
TGCGCCAGCAGCCAGTCCGGGACACCAAGATTGGGTGGCTACACCTTC
CASSQSGTPRLGGYTF
>TRBD2|TRBV7-9|TRBJ2-2|once
TGTGCCAGCAGCCCGGGAGGGCTGAACACCGGGGAGCTGTTTTTT
CASSPGGLNTGELFF
>TRBD1|TRBV9|TRBJ2-1|-
TGTGCCAGCAGCCCGAGACGAGGGGGCGGGTTAGGTGGGACCTACAATGAGCAGTTCTTC
CASSPRRGGGLGGTYNEQFF
>-|TRBV25-1|TRBJ1-5|-
TGTGCCAGCAGTGAATGGGGGCCCAATCAGCCCCAGCATTTT
CASSEWGPNQPQHF
>-|TRBV4-3|TRBJ2-7|-
TGCGCCAGCAGCCAAGATTCAGGGTACGAGCAGTACTTC
CASSQDSGYEQYF
>TRBD2|TRBV11-1|TRBJ2-3|-
TGTGCCAGCAGCTCCACCGGGACTAGCGGGACGGATACGCAGTATTTT
CASSSTGTSGTDTQYF
>-|TRBV6-6|TRBJ1-1|once
TGTGCCAGCACAATCCCCGGGAACACTGAAGCTTTCTTT
CASTIPGNTEAFF
>TRBD2|TRBV9|TRBJ2-7|-
TGTGCCAGCAGCGTAGGACCGGGGGGATACGAGCAGTACTTC
CASSVGPGGYEQYF
>-|TRBV5-8|TRBJ1-3|-
TGTGCCAGCAGATGGGGCAGGCCGACGTCTGGAAACACCATATATTTT
CASRWGRPTSGNTIYF
>-|TRBV2|TRBJ1-1|few
TGTGCCAGCAGTGTCCTCACTGAAGCTTTCTTT
CASSVLTEAFF
>TRBD1|TRBV7-3|TRBJ2-3|-
TGTGCCAGCAGCCCAGGACAGGGTGGCGTAGGAGATACGCAGTATTTT
CASSPGQGGVGDTQYF
>-|TRBV4-3|TRBJ2-7|-
TGCGCCAGCAGCCAAGATTTTCGGAGTGCGGGAAGGTTAGAGCAGTACTTC
CASSQDFRSAGRLEQYF
>TRBD1|TRBV27|TRBJ2-7|-
TGTGCCAGCAGTTACCTGACAGGGAGCGACGAGCAGTACTTC
CASSYLTGSDEQYF
>-|TRBV7-9|TRBJ1-1|-
TGTGCCAGCAGCTTGGCAGGGAACACTGAAGCTTTCTTT
CASSLAGNTEAFF
>TRBD1|TRBV29-1|TRBJ2-1|-
TGCAGCCGGGGGGACAGGGGGGCTAGTGGTGAGCAGTTCTTC
CSRGDRGASGEQFF
>TRBD1|TRBV11-2|TRBJ1-5|-
TGTGCCAGCAGCGCTGGGACAGGGACAGGCCAGCCCCAGCATTTT
CASSAGTGTGQPQHF
>TRBD2|TRBV5-1|TRBJ2-1|-
TGCGCCAGCAGCACTAGCGGAGCTTACAATGAGCAGTTCTTC
CASSTSGAYNEQFF
>TRBD2|TRBV4-3|TRBJ2-1|-
TGCGCCAGCAGCCAAGATCGAGCGGGAGGAAACAATGAGCAGTTCTTC
CASSQDRAGGNNEQFF
>-|TRBV6-1|TRBJ2-5|-
TGTGCCAGCAGTGGCCAGAGAGCAGGCCAAGAGACCCAGTACTTC
CASSGQRAGQETQYF
>TRBD1|TRBV18|TRBJ1-4|-
TGTGCCAGCTCACCTGGACAGGGTAACGAAAAACTGTTTTTT
CASSPGQGNEKLFF
>TRBD2|TRBV7-7|TRBJ2-2|-
TGTGCCAGCACCCCAGCGGGACACACCGGGGAGCTGTTTTTT
CASTPAGHTGELFF
>TRBD1|TRBV18|TRBJ1-4|-
TGTGCCAGCTCAGAGGGCCAGGGGGCATCCTTTGCAACTAATGAAAAACTGTTTTTT
CASSEGQGASFATNEKLFF
>TRBD1|TRBV7-6|TRBJ2-7|-
TGTGCCAGCAGCTTACGGGCGGGACAGGGACCCTACGAGCAGTACTTC
CASSLRAGQGPYEQYF
>TRBD1|TRBV5-1|TRBJ1-1|few
TGCGCCAGCTATTCCCCTGTTACAGGGGGAGGAAACACTGAAGCTTTCTTT
CASYSPVTGGGNTEAFF
>-|TRBV18|TRBJ1-1|few
TGTGCCAGCTCACCACAGGAGGGTTGGGGGACTGAAGCTTTCTTT
CASSPQEGWGTEAFF
>-|TRBV7-9|TRBJ2-6|once
TGTGCCAGCAGCGCCCTAGAGGGATCTGGGGCCAACGTCCTGACTTTC
CASSALEGSGANVLTF
>-|TRBV30|TRBJ2-7|-
TGTGCCTGGAGCCTCTCTGACGAGCAGTACTTC
CAWSLSDEQYF
>-|TRBV5-1|TRBJ1-1|-
TGCGCCAGCAGCTTGACACTAGCTAACACTGAAGCTTTCTTT
CASSLTLANTEAFF
>-|TRBV7-2|TRBJ2-1|-
TGTGCCAGCAGCTCGGGTAGCGTTGAGCAGTTCTTC
CASSSGSVEQFF
>-|TRBV7-8|TRBJ2-7|-
TGTGCCAGCAGCTTAGACGGGGCGGGGCGGTCCTACGAGCAGTACTTC
CASSLDGAGRSYEQYF
>-|TRBV12-5|TRBJ1-2|-
TGTGCCTCAAGCGCAACTAACTATGGCTACACCTTC
CASSATNYGYTF
>-|TRBV25-1|TRBJ2-4|-
TGTGCCAGCAGTGAACACTCATTAGCCAAAAACATTCAGTACTTC
CASSEHSLAKNIQYF
>TRBD2|TRBV9|TRBJ2-2|-
TGTGCCAGCAGCGCCTCTTCTAGCGGGGGGAACACCGGGGAGCTGTTTTTT
CASSASSSGGNTGELFF
>-|TRBV7-2|TRBJ1-2|-
TGTGCCAGCAGCTTAGGGACAGCTAACTATGGCTACACCTTC
CASSLGTANYGYTF
>TRBD1|TRBV27|TRBJ1-1|-
TGTGCCAGCAGTTCACAGGGGAGGACTGAAGCTTTCTTT
CASSSQGRTEAFF